The 18 T cell receptor beta chains below all came from one sample that was sequenced in a study of identifying expanded T cells in peripheral blood. Produced via immunoSEQ multiplex PCR; TCRdb's table is partial and in-frame only. The data hold around 95,000 clones, with around nine tenths observed a single time. The source material was blood. Receptors were obtained from a person aged 18-70 years in good health.

A few counts support this clone. The chain joins TRBV11-2 to TRBJ1-3; TRBD1 matches at 7 bases. V lost 1 base, J lost 0 bases, and 9 bases stayed unmatched. This CDR3 contains 18 residues. Germline CDR1 reads SGHAT; CDR2 reads FQNNGV. CDR3 sequence: CASSLVPGQRSSGNTIYF. In nucleotides, the CDR3 is TGTGCCAGCAGCTTAGTACCGGGACAGCGAAGCTCTGGAAACACCATATATTTT.

J is TRBJ2-7 and V is TRBV9; TRBD1 matches at 9 bases. Per the germline V gene, CDR1 is SGDLS and CDR2 is YYNGEE. This CDR3 spans 16 amino acids. V lost 1 base and J lost 5; bases outside the gene matches: 10. CDR3 amino acids: CASSVHPGTGRNEQYF. CDR3 sequence (DNA): TGTGCCAGCAGCGTACACCCCGGGACAGGGCGAAACGAGCAGTACTTC.

The chain has TRBV2 and TRBJ1-2; the match to TRBD1 covers 8 bases. The V and J ends lost 6 bases and 8 bases, in that order; junction bases with no gene match: 8. Germline V CDR1 and CDR2: SNHLY, FYNNEI. CDR3 length equals 13 residues. The CDR3 protein is CASRQGAMAGYTF. The CDR3 DNA reads TGTGCCAGCAGGCAGGGGGCAATGGCGGGCTACACCTTC. The full variable domain, in which reference TRBV2 and TRBJ1-2 provide the parts outside the CDR3, is EPEVTQTPSHQVTQMGQEVILRCVPISNHLYFYWYRQILGQKVEFLVSFYNNEISEKSEIFDDQFSVERPDGSNFTLKIRSTKLEDSAMYFCASRQGAMAGYTFGSGTRLTVV.

The chain links TRBV6-6 to TRBJ2-3; TRBD1 or TRBD2 may be the D gene (5 bases each). This CDR3 is 14 amino acids long. CDR1 and CDR2 from the germline V gene are MNHNY and SVGAGI (reference sequence). V gave up 5 bases and J gave up 2 bases, with 11 bases separating them. CDR3: CASSQSGTTDTQYF. DNA for the CDR3: TGTGCCAGCAGTCAATCCGGGACCACAGATACGCAGTATTTT.

The V and J genes are TRBV7-3 and TRBJ2-2, with D possibly being TRBD1 (5 bases). Germline loops: CDR1 SGHTA, CDR2 FQGTGA. Trimming removed 7 bases from V and 5 bases from J, with 14 bases in between. The CDR3 is made up of 14 amino acids. Here the CDR3 reads CASTLPGQTGELFF. DNA of the CDR3: TGTGCCAGCACCCTTCCAGGGCAGACCGGGGAGCTGTTTTTT.

This chain joins TRBV2 and TRBJ2-1, with unresolved D. The germline V gene has CDR1 SNHLY and CDR2 FYNNEI. This CDR3 comprises 11 residues. Between the trimmed V and J ends, which lost 7 bases and 9 bases, there was a span of 10 bases. The CDR3, as DNA: TGTGCCAGCACTAGGTTGAGTGAGCAGTTCTTC. Protein product: CASTRLSEQFF.

The chain couples TRBV27 to TRBJ1-6, with TRBD1 as a possible D gene (5 bases). The CDR3 sequence is 15 residues long. V lost 7 bases and J 7 bases, leaving 17 bases between the germline ends. CDR1 is MNHEY and CDR2 is SMNVEV in the germline V gene (reference sequence). The CDR3 bases are TGTGCCAGCACGCCCTCGGGGCCAGCGAATTCACCCCTCCACTTT. Its translation is CASTPSGPANSPLHF.

This chain connects TRBV10-3 to TRBJ2-2; a possible D gene is TRBD1 (5 bases). The CDR3 sequence is 15 residues long. With 6 bases removed from V and 4 bases from J, the gap between germline ends came to 15 bases. Germline CDR1 is ENHRY and CDR2 is SYGVKD. The CDR3 sequence: CAISQTLQVTGELFF. DNA for the CDR3: TGTGCCATCAGCCAAACCTTACAGGTCACCGGGGAGCTGTTTTTT.

This clone was seen once. V is TRBV4-1 and J is TRBJ2-1; D uncertain. The CDR3 sequence is 15 residues long. Trimming stripped 0 bases from V and 0 bases from J, with 6 bases between. Germline CDR1 reads MGHRA; CDR2 reads YSYEKL. The chain's CDR3 is CASSQEGSSYNEQFF. The CDR3 nucleotides read TGCGCCAGCAGCCAAGAGGGTAGCTCCTACAATGAGCAGTTCTTC.

The chain employs TRBV10-2 and TRBJ1-1, with D possibly TRBD1 on 5 matching bases. CDR1 and CDR2 (germline): WSHSY, SAAADI. V was cut by 4 bases and J by 0 bases, with 6 bases left in between. The CDR3 has 13 residues. The DNA of the CDR3 is TGCGCCAGCAGTGTGACAGTGAACACTGAAGCTTTCTTT. Translation: CASSVTVNTEAFF.

This sequence joins TRBV5-1 and TRBJ1-1; D unclear. V shed 1 base and J shed 0 bases, with 10 bases lying between them. Germline V gene lookup returns CDR1 SGHRS and CDR2 YFSETQ. The CDR3 has 15 amino acids. The CDR3 bases are TGCGCCAGCAGCTTGAGTGGGCAGCTGAACACTGAAGCTTTCTTT. Translated: CASSLSGQLNTEAFF.

About this clone: Sequence at one end of the junction differs from germline and may be a read error. The genes are TRBV11-3 and TRBJ1-1; D is ambiguous. The CDR3 consists of 15 residues. Germline assignment: CDR1 SGHNT and CDR2 YENEEA. The CDR3 DNA follows: TGTGCCAGTAGCTCGAGCAGAGGAATGAACACTGAAGCTTTCTTT. Its protein product is CASSSSRGMNTEAFF.

The chain carries TRBV2 and TRBJ1-1, with D possibly matching TRBD1 (5 bases). V lost 2 bases, J lost 11 bases, and 9 bases lay in between. The CDR3 runs to 11 residues. Germline V gene sequence: CDR1 SNHLY, CDR2 FYNNEI. CDR3 protein: CASSEKAGAFF. CDR3 bases: TGTGCCAGCAGTGAAAAAGCAGGGGCTTTCTTT. Looking up the rest from reference TRBV2 and TRBJ1-1 gives the full variable domain: EPEVTQTPSHQVTQMGQEVILRCVPISNHLYFYWYRQILGQKVEFLVSFYNNEISEKSEIFDDQFSVERPDGSNFTLKIRSTKLEDSAMYFCASSEKAGAFFGQGTRLTVV.

V is TRBV5-4 and J is TRBJ2-5; no reliable D call. This CDR3 comprises 13 residues. Per germline, CDR1 SGHNT and CDR2 YYREEE (reference sequence). Trimming pared 1 base from V and 2 bases from J, leaving 6 bases between. The CDR3 nucleotides read TGTGCCAGCAGCTTGACAGCACAAGAGACCCAGTACTTC. It encodes CASSLTAQETQYF.

The chain combines TRBV30 with TRBJ1-1; perhaps TRBD1 as D (5 bases). This CDR3 contains 12 residues. Germline lookup yields CDR1 GTSNPN and CDR2 SVGIG (reference sequence). Trimming left V 1 base short and J 7 bases short, with 10 bases between. This chain's CDR3 is CAWSDTGSEAFF. The CDR3, as DNA: TGTGCCTGGAGTGATACAGGAAGTGAAGCTTTCTTT.

Only a few counts were recorded for this clone. V and J are TRBV30 and TRBJ1-1; 7 bases are shared with TRBD1. The CDR3 is made up of 13 amino acids. V shed 1 base and J 3 bases; nucleotides not matched to a gene: 2. In germline, CDR1 is GTSNPN, CDR2 SVGIG (reference sequence). DNA of the CDR3: TGTGCCTGGAGTGGACAGGGTTACACTGAAGCTTTCTTT. The encoded protein is CAWSGQGYTEAFF.

This chain joins TRBV5-6 and TRBJ1-1; the D gene is possibly TRBD1 (6 bases). The CDR3 has 14 amino acids. V lost 0 bases to trimming and J lost 6 bases, with 12 bases between them. Per the germline V gene, CDR1 is SGHDT and CDR2 is YYEEEE. CDR3 residues: CASSLGQVGAEAFF. The CDR3 nucleotides are TGTGCCAGCAGCTTGGGACAGGTAGGGGCTGAAGCTTTCTTT.

The chain links TRBV4-1 to TRBJ2-3, with 9 bases identical to TRBD2. J lost 2 bases, V lost 4 bases, and 13 bases had no gene match. The germline V gene encodes CDR1 MGHRA and CDR2 YSYEKL. This CDR3 region has 18 residues. This chain's CDR3 is CASSPAGGRYKYTDTQYF. CDR3 bases: TGCGCCAGCAGCCCGGCGGGGGGGAGGTATAAATACACAGATACGCAGTATTTT.